This T cell receptor (beta chain) emerged from a study of blood T cell repertoires in COVID-19 (dated by TCRdb to 2018 to 2020). Regarding the study in general: Collaborator samples came from the United States, Italy and Spain and covered acute and convalescent phases of COVID-19. The repertoires were made available in a free public database intended to serve as a resource for research on the immune response to SARS-CoV-2. The material from the prospective study consisted of cDNA or gDNA derived from T cells, B-cell-depleted T cells, or PBMCs. Samples came from the ongoing ImmuneRACE study (first 160 participants) plus 1,254 subjects from 6 global collaborators. The dataset comprised deeply sampled blood TCRbeta repertoires from subjects exposed to, actively infected with, or recovered from COVID-19. Sample metadata almost always included a de-identified subject ID, COVID-19 status, age in years and sex. HLA class I and class II types, where available, came from metadata supplied by the sample provider rather than from assay-based typing.

TCRbeta CDR3 regions were amplified from genomic DNA by means of the immunoSEQ Assay, a bias-controlled multiplex PCR. In the original analysis: The number of nucleated cells in each sample was estimated by amplification of reference gene primers within the assay. Sequence reads were collapsed and filtered to measure the absolute abundance of every unique TCRbeta CDR3 rearrangement. For each sample, productive Simpson clonality was calculated as the square root of Simpson's diversity index across productive rearrangements. Held by TCRdb, this immuneACCESS table contains in-frame sequences only and omits some clones. Under half of the omission traces to an unresolved V gene where checked; the cause of the rest is unknown. From that table come the V and J calls and clone size; the DNA was used to work out D and trimming. This sample gives a few hundred thousand clones in total; roughly nine tenths of them show up just once. Of the sample, roughly 1.9% falls within the top ten clones.

Deletion took 10 bases off V and 4 bases off J, with a span of 16 bases between the germline ends. According to the germline V gene (reference sequence), CDR1 reads SEHNR and CDR2 reads FQNEAQ. The CDR3 starts with the cysteine, ends with the phenylalanine, and has 13 residues. CDR3 DNA is the only sequence kept; it has 39 bases, read in frame from the first base. Enrolling through a virtual design, the prospective study's participants ranged in age from roughly 18 to 90 years and lived across around 25 United States geographic areas. In the prospective study, participants were assigned to cohorts based on the clinical history participants reported in a screening survey and a study questionnaire. Recovered participants in ImmuneRACE Cohort 3 were defined by two consecutive negative NP/OP PCR tests, clearance by a healthcare professional, or resolution of symptoms. Mobile phlebotomists in the prospective study collected whole blood, serum and a nasopharyngeal or oropharyngeal swab from every participant. Participants in the prospective study had the option to provide additional blood draws and questionnaires over a roughly 2-month period. Before DNA extraction, blood samples from the prospective study were shipped at room temperature or frozen.

What the study reported, not specific to this receptor: The amount of clinical and demographic metadata varied by source and participant and was provided uncurated.

This clone appeared once. Its antigen is still unknown. No much larger clone is present one base from it, and per-base qualities are unavailable. The sequence links TRBV7-9 to TRBJ2-5; 8 matching bases give a weak D call of TRBD1. The sequence was obtained from a woman in her sixties who had recovered from COVID-19. Sequencing input: PBMCs or T cells enriched from blood (not recorded which). DNA sequence: TGTGCCACTCCGGACAGGGAGGGAGAGACCCAGTACTTC. Its amino acids are CATPDREGETQYF.